Listed here are 30 T cell receptor beta chains from one sample, sequenced in a study of B cell selection in AIRE deficiency. Sorting defined conventional CD4 T cells as CD4+CD127+. The method was immunoSEQ multiplex PCR; TCRdb's version includes in-frame clones alone and lacks a portion of them. The data show some 24,000 clones, with roughly 96% seen just once and around 0.17% held by the top ten. Source material: CD4+CD127+ conventional T cells sorted from PBMCs. The receptors shown here come from a human donor in good health.

The V call is TRBV2, the J call TRBJ1-3; D not certain. This CDR3 has 11 residues. Germline CDR1 reads SNHLY; CDR2 reads FYNNEI. CDR3 sequence reads: CSSGEGNTIYF. CDR3 coding DNA: TGTTCAAGCGGGGAGGGAAACACCATATATTTT.

The genes are TRBV10-3 and TRBJ2-7; 8 bases line up with TRBD2. The CDR3 spans 16 residues. CDR1 and CDR2 from the germline V gene are ENHRY and SYGVKD. V shed 6 bases, J shed 7 bases, and the junction held 17 bases outside the gene matches. CDR3: CAIRPGRGTQSGEQYF. CDR3 nucleotide sequence: TGTGCCATCAGACCCGGGAGGGGGACTCAGTCTGGGGAGCAGTACTTC.

This chain links TRBV5-8 with TRBJ1-1; 7 bases are a match to TRBD1. Trimming cost V 0 bases and J 1 base; bases outside gene matches: 6. Germline loops: CDR1 SGHTS, CDR2 YDEGEE. CDR3 size: 16 residues. The CDR3: CASSLEGAARNTEAFF. CDR3 coding DNA: TGTGCCAGCAGCTTGGAGGGGGCGGCCCGGAACACTGAAGCTTTCTTT.

The rearrangement uses TRBV6-5 and TRBJ2-7; 12 bases agree with TRBD2. J lost 2 bases, V lost 6 bases, and 2 bases had no gene match. Looked up from germline, CDR1 is MNHEY and CDR2 is SVGAGI. CDR3 length equals 14 residues. CDR3 nucleotides: TGTGCCAGCAGCGGACTAGCGGGGACCTACGAGCAGTACTTC. Its translation is CASSGLAGTYEQYF.

The chain links TRBV7-8 to TRBJ2-7; weak D call: TRBD2 (5 bases). The V end was cut by 5 bases, the J end by 4 bases, with 18 bases between. CDR1 and CDR2 (germline): SGHVS, FQNEAQ. The CDR3 length is 15 residues. The DNA for the CDR3 is TGTGCCAGCAGCCCCCGGCCCTTACTAGGTTACGAGCAGTACTTC. The encoded protein is CASSPRPLLGYEQYF. Supplemented by reference TRBV7-8 and TRBJ2-7, the full variable domain reads GAGVSQSPRYKVAKRGQDVALRCDPISGHVSLFWYQQALGQGPEFLTYFQNEAQLDKSGLPSDRFFAERPEGSVSTLKIQRTQQEDSAVYLCASSPRPLLGYEQYFGPGTRLTVT.

The CDR3 sequence is CASSLDTGTPQHF. The CDR3 bases are TGCGCCAGCAGCTTGGACACAGGGACGCCCCAGCATTTT. V and J are TRBV5-1 and TRBJ1-5; a possible D gene is TRBD1 (6 bases). This CDR3 has 13 amino acids. Looked up from germline, CDR1 is SGHRS and CDR2 is YFSETQ. V was shortened by 0 bases and J by 9 bases, with 10 bases between the two germline ends.

This clone was detected once. This chain links TRBV18 with TRBJ1-5; no definite D call. V lost 4 bases, J lost 5 bases, and 12 bases lay in between. Germline V CDR1 and CDR2: KGHSH, LQKENI. The CDR3 is made up of 14 amino acids. The CDR3 DNA sequence: TGTGCCAGCTCACGGGCCCGGAGGGATCAGCCCCAGCATTTT. This encodes CASSRARRDQPQHF. Variable domain in full (rest from reference TRBV18 and TRBJ1-5): NAGVMQNPRHLVRRRGQEARLRCSPMKGHSHVYWYRQLPEEGLKFMVYLQKENIIDESGMPKERFSAEFPKEGPSILRIQQVVRGDSAAYFCASSRARRDQPQHFGDGTRLSIL.

The chain combines TRBV19 with TRBJ1-1; possibly TRBD1 for D (5 bases). CDR3 length: 14 residues. V was pared by 3 bases and J by 0 bases, with 8 bases between. Germline V gives CDR1 LNHDA, CDR2 SQIVND (reference sequence). The CDR3 sequence: CASSIGTVNTEAFF. Written as DNA, the CDR3 is TGTGCCAGTAGTATCGGGACGGTGAACACTGAAGCTTTCTTT.

CDR3 amino acids: CASSKKGTVRNQPQHF. The CDR3 DNA sequence: TGTGCCAGCTCCAAAAAGGGGACAGTAAGGAATCAGCCCCAGCATTTT. The chain joins TRBV18 to TRBJ1-5; 7 nucleotides match TRBD1. This CDR3 spans 16 amino acids. CDR1 and CDR2 from the germline V gene are KGHSH and LQKENI. J lost 4 bases, V lost 6 bases, and 12 bases had no gene match.

The chain links TRBV19 to TRBJ1-5; D is unresolved. CDR1 and CDR2 (germline): LNHDA, SQIVND (reference sequence). The CDR3 spans 14 residues. Trimming removed 8 bases from V and 2 bases from J, with 13 bases in between. The CDR3 DNA follows: TGTGCCAGTTCGGCCGGCAGCGGCAATCAGCCCCAGCATTTT. Translated, it gives CASSAGSGNQPQHF.

The J gene is TRBJ1-5, the V gene TRBV10-3, with D possibly matching TRBD1 (6 bases). V was pared by 4 bases and J by 7 bases, with 14 bases between. The CDR3 covers 14 residues. Germline-derived CDR1 and CDR2 are ENHRY and SYGVKD. CDR3 nucleotides: TGTGCCATCAGTGTAGGGGGGCAAGGGCAGCCCCAGCATTTT. Translating gives CAISVGGQGQPQHF.

V usage is TRBV30 and J usage is TRBJ2-1; 7 bases are a match to TRBD2. The CDR3 length is 15 residues. From germline, CDR1 is GTSNPN and CDR2 SVGIG (reference sequence). Trimming took 4 bases from V and 9 from J; bases not matched to a gene: 15. The CDR3 DNA follows: TGTGCCTGGACCCGGGGAGGGAAAATAGGAATTGAGCAGTTCTTC. This gives the protein CAWTRGGKIGIEQFF.

This clone was seen a few times. The V gene is TRBV27, the J gene TRBJ2-5; TRBD2 matches at 8 bases. Germline values: CDR1 MNHEY, CDR2 SMNVEV (reference sequence). The V and J ends lost 6 bases and 4 bases, in that order; junction bases with no gene match: 13. The CDR3 spans 16 residues. Here the CDR3 reads CASRPGVAGMGETQYF. The CDR3 nucleotides read TGTGCCAGCAGACCCGGAGTAGCGGGGATGGGAGAGACCCAGTACTTC.

The genes are TRBV10-3 and TRBJ1-1, with 7 bases aligning to TRBD1. V lost 3 bases to trimming and J lost 2 bases; unmatched junction nucleotides: 9. Germline values: CDR1 ENHRY, CDR2 SYGVKD. This CDR3 has 16 amino acids. As DNA, the CDR3 is TGTGCCATCAGTGAAAACAGGGGTGGGGGAAACACTGAAGCTTTCTTT. It is translated as CAISENRGGGNTEAFF.

V is TRBV27 and J is TRBJ1-2; TRBD1 is a possible D gene (5 bases). Germline values: CDR1 MNHEY, CDR2 SMNVEV (reference sequence). V was cut by 3 bases and J by 2 bases, with 10 bases left in between. The CDR3 is 14 amino acids. CDR3 amino acids: CASSFKGQNYGYTF. In DNA, the CDR3 is TGTGCCAGCAGTTTTAAGGGGCAGAACTATGGCTACACCTTC.

The genes are TRBV6-5 and TRBJ1-2, with unresolved D. This CDR3 has 12 residues. The germline V and J ends were trimmed by 4 bases and 1 base, with 4 bases remaining between them. The germline V gene encodes CDR1 MNHEY and CDR2 SVGAGI. CDR3 bases: TGTGCCAGCAGTTCTATTAACTATGGCTACACCTTC. This gives the protein CASSSINYGYTF.

The chain has TRBV10-3 and TRBJ2-7; D is possibly TRBD1 (6 bases). The length of the CDR3 is 12 residues. V was pared by 4 bases and J by 4 bases, with 8 bases between. Germline loops: CDR1 ENHRY, CDR2 SYGVKD. The CDR3 loop reads CAISVRGYEQYF. For the CDR3, the DNA is TGTGCCATCAGTGTCAGGGGTTACGAGCAGTACTTC.

The CDR3 nucleotides are TGTGCCAGCAGGGGAACAGGGGGCTGGCAGTATTTT. Its protein product is CASRGTGGWQYF. The chain links TRBV2 to TRBJ2-3, with 9 positions matching TRBD1. J gave up 11 bases and V 6 bases, and 6 bases lay outside the gene matches. The CDR3 consists of 12 residues. Germline V gene sequence: CDR1 SNHLY, CDR2 FYNNEI.

This rearrangement joins TRBV18 to TRBJ1-2; tentative D call: TRBD1 (5 bases). CDR1 KGHSH and CDR2 LQKENI come from the germline V gene. CDR3 length equals 17 residues. V lost 3 bases and J lost 2, with 19 bases in between. This CDR3 reads CASSPPLSGRHNYGYTF. The CDR3 DNA reads TGTGCCAGCTCACCCCCACTCTCGGGGCGGCACAACTATGGCTACACCTTC.

V usage is TRBV5-1 and J usage is TRBJ2-1; 12 positions match TRBD1. J was trimmed by 9 bases and V by 0 bases; bases with no gene match: 19. The germline V gene encodes CDR1 SGHRS and CDR2 YFSETQ. The CDR3 spans 20 residues. The CDR3: CASSLVGDRGRVAVSGEQFF. The CDR3 DNA follows: TGCGCCAGCAGCTTGGTTGGGGACAGGGGGCGCGTGGCCGTCTCGGGTGAGCAGTTCTTC.

The CDR3 is CATSRGWGGGRSGNTIYF. CDR3 nucleotides: TGTGCCACCAGCAGAGGGTGGGGGGGCGGACGATCGGGAAACACCATATATTTT. The V gene is TRBV15, the J gene TRBJ1-3; a weak D match, TRBD1 (6 bases). The CDR3 extends over 18 amino acids. In germline, CDR1 is LNHNV, CDR2 YYDKDF (reference sequence). V lost 1 base and J 4 bases, leaving 20 bases between the germline ends. Variable domain in full (rest from reference TRBV15 and TRBJ1-3): DAMVIQNPRYQVTQFGKPVTLSCSQTLNHNVMYWYQQKSSQAPKLLFHYYDKDFNNEADTPDNFQSRRPNTSFCFLDIRSPGLGDTAMYLCATSRGWGGGRSGNTIYFGEGSWLTVV.

The chain has TRBV10-1 and TRBJ2-3; weak D call: TRBD2 (6 bases). The CDR3 has 15 residues. The germline gives CDR1 WNHNN, CDR2 SYGVQD (reference sequence). V gave up 3 bases and J gave up 0 bases, with 10 bases separating them. The CDR3 is CASSDPGTSTDTQYF. The CDR3 DNA is TGCGCCAGCAGTGACCCCGGGACTAGCACAGATACGCAGTATTTT.

In its sample, this clone was seen once. The chain carries TRBV5-1 and TRBJ2-1, with 7 bases fitting TRBD1. Trimming cost V 0 bases and J 8 bases; bases outside gene matches: 5. CDR1 and CDR2 from the germline V gene are SGHRS and YFSETQ. The length of the CDR3 is 14 residues. CDR3 in amino acids: CASSLGQGEDEQFF. The CDR3, as DNA: TGCGCCAGCAGCTTGGGACAGGGAGAGGATGAGCAGTTCTTC.

In DNA form, the CDR3 reads TGTGCCAGCAGCCTGGGACTCGGGACTAGCGGCCAAGAGACCCAGTACTTC. Translating it yields CASSLGLGTSGQETQYF. This chain links TRBV9 with TRBJ2-5; 11 bases map to TRBD2. The CDR3 is made up of 17 amino acids. The germline V gene has CDR1 SGDLS and CDR2 YYNGEE. The ends lost 4 bases at V and 1 base at J; junction bases unmatched: 9.

The chain joins TRBV19 to TRBJ1-2; 9 positions agree with TRBD1. Germline CDR1 LNHDA, CDR2 SQIVND (reference sequence). The CDR3 has 13 amino acids. After removal of 4 bases from V and 6 bases from J, the junction contained 3 bases not matched to a gene. The CDR3 sequence: CASSRQGVHGYTF. DNA for the CDR3: TGTGCCAGTAGTAGACAGGGGGTGCATGGCTACACCTTC.

V is TRBV5-1 and J is TRBJ1-6, with D perhaps matching TRBD1 (5 bases). V lost 0 bases and J 5 bases, leaving 6 bases between the germline ends. CDR1 and CDR2 from the germline V gene are SGHRS and YFSETQ. The CDR3 is 14 amino acids. The CDR3 bases are TGCGCCAGCAGCTTGGCGGGGGATAATTCACCCCTCCACTTT. Encoded protein: CASSLAGDNSPLHF.

This clone was detected only a few times. This chain uses TRBV19 with TRBJ1-5, with D unresolved. Germline loops: CDR1 LNHDA, CDR2 SQIVND (reference sequence). The CDR3 is 14 amino acids. Trimming took 7 bases from V and 0 from J, leaving 10 bases between them. CDR3 in DNA: TGTGCCAGTACTCACAGTTATAGCAATCAGCCCCAGCATTTT. This translates into CASTHSYSNQPQHF.

The rearrangement joins TRBV27 to TRBJ2-7; TRBD1 might be the D (6 bases). Germline V CDR1 and CDR2: MNHEY, SMNVEV (reference sequence). The ends were cut back, 5 bases at V and 2 bases at J, with 19 bases in the middle. This CDR3 comprises 16 residues. The CDR3 loop is CASSSNLDRFAYEQYF. CDR3 nucleotides: TGTGCCAGCAGTAGTAACCTGGACAGATTTGCCTACGAGCAGTACTTC.

The rearrangement uses TRBV18 and TRBJ1-4; D is unresolved. Per the germline V gene, CDR1 is KGHSH and CDR2 is LQKENI. CDR3 length equals 13 residues. V lost 5 bases and J 3 bases, leaving 7 bases between the germline ends. CDR3 DNA: TGTGCCAGCTCAACGTCATCTAATGAAAAACTGTTTTTT. Protein product: CASSTSSNEKLFF.

This chain links TRBV11-2 with TRBJ2-7; D remains ambiguous. This CDR3 has 15 residues. Germline CDR1 reads SGHAT; CDR2 reads FQNNGV. The V gene lost 5 bases and the J gene lost 6 bases, with 20 bases spanning the gap. CDR3 sequence reads: CASSRGVPLMSEQYF. CDR3 bases: TGTGCCAGCAGCCGCGGTGTCCCTCTAATGAGCGAGCAGTACTTC.